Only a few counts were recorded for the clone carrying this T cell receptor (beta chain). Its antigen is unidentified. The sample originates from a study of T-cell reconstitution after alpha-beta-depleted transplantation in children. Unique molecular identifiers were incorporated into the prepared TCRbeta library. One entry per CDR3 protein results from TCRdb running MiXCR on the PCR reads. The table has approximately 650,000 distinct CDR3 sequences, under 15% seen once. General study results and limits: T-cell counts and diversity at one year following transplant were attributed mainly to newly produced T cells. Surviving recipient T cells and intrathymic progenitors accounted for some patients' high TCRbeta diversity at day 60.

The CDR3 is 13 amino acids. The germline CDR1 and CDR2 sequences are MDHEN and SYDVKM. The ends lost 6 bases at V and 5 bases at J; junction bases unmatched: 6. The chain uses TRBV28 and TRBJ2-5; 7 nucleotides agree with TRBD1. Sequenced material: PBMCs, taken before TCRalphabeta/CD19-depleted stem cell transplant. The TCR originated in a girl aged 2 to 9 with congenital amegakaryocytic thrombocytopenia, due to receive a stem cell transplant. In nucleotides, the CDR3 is TGTGCCAGCAGGCCAGGGGGTACGGAGACCCAGTACTTC. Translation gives CASRPGGTETQYF.